A selection of T cell receptor beta chains follows, all from one sample in a study of T cells after yellow fever vaccination. TCRdb passed the 5' RACE reads through MiXCR, listing each CDR3 protein once. The table shows about 430,000 distinct CDR3 sequences, with about 17% occurring only once. Material: PBMCs, obtained before the yellow fever booster vaccination. These receptors all stem from a man between 18 and 29 years old who received the YFV17D yellow fever vaccine. CDR3s include the opening cysteine and the closing phenylalanine or tryptophan. D genes are given only for firm matches. The size of a clone is reported for some rows only, either as once, few or many, or as a class for expanded clones.

j_call clone_size d_call v_call cdr3_aa cdr3_nt
TRBJ2-3 few TRBD2 TRBV5-6 CASSSLAGEGDTQYF TGTGCCAGCAGCTCACTAGCGGGGGAGGGAGATACGCAGTATTTT
TRBJ2-1 - TRBD2 TRBV4-2 CASSQHLRLAGFDEQFF TGTGCCAGCAGCCAACATCTTCGACTAGCGGGGTTTGATGAGCAGTTCTTC
TRBJ1-4 few - TRBV4-1 CASSRTPNEKLFF TGCGCCAGCAGCCGGACCCCAAATGAAAAACTGTTTTTT
TRBJ2-4 many - TRBV27 CASSFTGTENIQYF TGTGCCAGCAGTTTTACAGGGACGGAAAACATTCAGTACTTC
TRBJ1-1 - - TRBV18 CASSPQYRVGNTEAFF TGTGCCAGCTCACCCCAATACAGGGTCGGGAACACTGAAGCTTTCTTT
TRBJ2-1 - - TRBV11-3 CASSLSENNEQFF TGTGCCAGCAGCTTATCAGAAAACAATGAGCAGTTCTTC
TRBJ2-7 - TRBD1 TRBV6-5 CASSYRDRGFYEQYF TGTGCCAGCAGTTACCGAGACAGGGGTTTTTACGAGCAGTACTTC
TRBJ2-3 - - TRBV10-2 CASGNLGQGTDTQYF TGCGCCAGCGGTAACCTGGGGCAGGGAACAGATACGCAGTATTTT
TRBJ1-1 few TRBD1 TRBV10-3 CATQTGEKAFF TGTGCCACCCAGACAGGGGAAAAAGCTTTCTTT
TRBJ1-1 few - TRBV6-2/TRBV6-3 CASSGWGTTEAFF TGTGCCAGCAGTGGGTGGGGGACCACTGAAGCTTTCTTT
TRBJ2-1 - - TRBV20-1 CSAHRGTKFNEQFF TGCAGTGCCCACAGGGGGACTAAGTTCAATGAGCAGTTCTTC
TRBJ1-5 - TRBD1 TRBV7-9 CASSSGQGSDQPQHF TGTGCCAGCAGCTCCGGACAGGGGAGCGATCAGCCCCAGCATTTT
TRBJ2-4 few - TRBV20-1 CSASDPLGENIQYF TGCAGTGCCTCGGACCCCCTGGGAGAAAACATTCAGTACTTC
TRBJ2-5 few TRBD1 TRBV7-8 CASSPRQGEETQYF TGTGCCAGCAGCCCGCGACAGGGAGAAGAGACCCAGTACTTC
TRBJ2-5 - - TRBV7-6 CASSFEGDQETQYF TGTGCCAGCAGCTTCGAGGGGGATCAAGAGACCCAGTACTTC
TRBJ2-5 few TRBD2 TRBV11-2 CASRRTSGGVPGWETQYF TGTGCCAGCAGGCGTACTAGCGGGGGGGTCCCCGGCTGGGAGACCCAGTACTTC
TRBJ2-6 many - TRBV6-2/TRBV6-3 CASSYLGPSSGANVLTF TGTGCCAGCAGTTACTTAGGGCCGAGCTCTGGGGCCAACGTCCTGACTTTC
TRBJ1-5 few - TRBV7-8 CASSLVRGFGQPQHF TGTGCCAGCAGCTTAGTGCGGGGATTCGGTCAGCCCCAGCATTTT
TRBJ1-2 few TRBD1 TRBV4-2 CASSQELRGPTYGYTF TGTGCCAGCAGCCAAGAGCTAAGGGGGCCCACCTATGGCTACACCTTC
TRBJ1-6 - - TRBV5-1 CASSSIGTPNSPLHF TGCGCCAGCAGCTCGATCGGGACACCGAATTCACCCCTCCACTTT
TRBJ2-6 - TRBD1 TRBV4-1 CASSQERGTESSGANVLTF TGCGCCAGCAGCCAAGAAAGAGGGACAGAATCCTCTGGGGCCAACGTCCTGACTTTC
TRBJ2-1 few - TRBV4-1 CASSQEVSILYNEQFF TGCGCCAGCAGCCAAGAAGTAAGCATACTTTACAATGAGCAGTTCTTC
TRBJ2-1 - - TRBV7-2 CASSRQGPSYNEQFF TGTGCCAGCAGCAGGCAAGGGCCCTCCTACAATGAGCAGTTCTTC
TRBJ1-4 - TRBD1 TRBV5-1 CASSWGTGSPTNEKLFF TGCGCCAGCAGCTGGGGGACAGGCTCGCCAACTAATGAAAAACTGTTTTTT
TRBJ2-7 many - TRBV11-2 CASSLAGDEQYF TGTGCCAGCAGCTTAGCGGGGGACGAGCAGTACTTC
TRBJ2-1 - TRBD2 TRBV20-1 CSATSGGHHNEQFF TGCAGTGCCACGAGCGGGGGCCATCACAATGAGCAGTTCTTC
TRBJ2-5 few - TRBV7-6 CASSRWGGPQETQYF TGTGCCAGCAGCAGGTGGGGGGGGCCACAAGAGACCCAGTACTTC
TRBJ2-5 - - TRBV6-2/TRBV6-3 CASAQGETQYF TGTGCCAGCGCCCAAGGGGAGACCCAGTACTTC
TRBJ1-5 - - TRBV2 CASRAHRSNQPQHF TGTGCCAGCAGGGCCCATAGGAGCAATCAGCCCCAGCATTTT
TRBJ1-1 - - TRBV11-2 CASSSSDAELMNTEAFF TGTGCCAGCAGCTCTTCGGACGCAGAATTGATGAACACTGAAGCTTTCTTT
TRBJ1-1 few - TRBV27 CASSPSGDPEAFF TGTGCCAGCAGCCCTTCGGGGGACCCTGAAGCTTTCTTT
TRBJ1-6 - - TRBV29-1 CSASQGGGSPLHF TGCAGCGCCTCCCAGGGAGGCGGTTCACCCCTCCACTTT
TRBJ2-1 many TRBD2 TRBV6-5 CASRYRAGGSNEQFF TGTGCCAGCAGATACAGGGCGGGGGGGTCGAATGAGCAGTTCTTC
TRBJ2-7 few - TRBV20-1 CSARQNRDEQYF TGCAGTGCTAGACAGAACCGCGACGAGCAGTACTTC
TRBJ2-1 - - TRBV7-9 CASSPRGGWDNEQFF TGTGCCAGCAGCCCTAGGGGGGGATGGGACAATGAGCAGTTCTTC
TRBJ2-5 - TRBD1 TRBV7-9 CASSSYRDRGHMETQYF TGTGCCAGCAGCTCCTACCGGGACAGGGGGCATATGGAGACCCAGTACTTC
TRBJ2-2 few TRBD2 TRBV14 CASSTLGRGPESDTGELFF TGTGCCAGCAGCACTCTCGGGAGGGGTCCCGAATCTGACACCGGGGAGCTGTTTTTT
TRBJ2-5 few - TRBV5-1 CASSSRTLEETQYF TGCGCCAGCAGTTCACGAACCTTGGAAGAGACCCAGTACTTC
TRBJ2-1 - - TRBV6-5 CASSPNLAVEQFF TGTGCCAGCAGTCCCAATCTCGCAGTTGAGCAGTTCTTC
TRBJ1-1 - - TRBV5-1 CASRATVENTEAFF TGCGCCAGCAGGGCGACAGTCGAGAACACTGAAGCTTTCTTT
TRBJ1-6 few TRBD1 TRBV9 CASSEGQGSTPLHF TGTGCCAGCAGCGAGGGACAGGGGAGTACTCCCCTCCACTTT
TRBJ1-5 many - TRBV4-2 CASSQDGVGDQPQHF TGTGCCAGCAGCCAAGACGGCGTAGGAGATCAGCCCCAGCATTTT
TRBJ2-1 - - TRBV5-6 CASTRLGSSYNEQFF TGTGCCAGCACCCGGTTGGGGAGCTCCTACAATGAGCAGTTCTTC
TRBJ2-1 - - TRBV4-2 CASSQDGTHNEQFF TGTGCCAGCAGCCAAGACGGTACCCACAATGAGCAGTTCTTC
TRBJ2-4 - - TRBV7-8 CASSPMGPVFRWGGGIQYF TGTGCCAGCAGCCCAATGGGTCCTGTATTCCGGTGGGGAGGGGGCATTCAGTACTTC
TRBJ1-2 - - TRBV7-8 CASSPLRGYTNYGYTF TGTGCCAGCAGCCCGTTACGCGGGTACACTAACTATGGCTACACCTTC
TRBJ2-1 - - TRBV10-3 CAISVGQGNDNEQFF TGTGCCATCAGTGTGGGGCAGGGGAATGACAATGAGCAGTTCTTC
TRBJ2-3 - TRBD2 TRBV20-1 CSARSTAGPTDTQYF TGCAGTGCTAGATCGACAGCGGGGCCAACAGATACGCAGTATTTT
TRBJ2-5 - - TRBV12-3/TRBV12-4 CASSPAGLHQETQYF TGTGCCAGCAGCCCTGCCGGGCTCCATCAAGAGACCCAGTACTTC
TRBJ2-4 few TRBD1 TRBV7-9 CASSRGDSVAKNIQYF TGTGCCAGCAGCCGAGGGGACAGTGTAGCCAAAAACATTCAGTACTTC
TRBJ2-3 - - TRBV7-2 CASSPWRGTDTQYF TGTGCCAGCAGCCCATGGAGGGGCACAGATACGCAGTATTTT
TRBJ1-6 many - TRBV7-8 CASGSGIWNSPLHF TGTGCCAGCGGGTCAGGGATCTGGAATTCACCCCTCCACTTT
TRBJ2-1 - - TRBV6-5 CASRYGGSNNEQFF TGTGCCAGCAGATACGGGGGTAGCAACAATGAGCAGTTCTTC
TRBJ1-1 few TRBD1 TRBV5-1 CASRTGTENTEAFF TGCGCCAGCAGAACCGGGACAGAGAACACTGAAGCTTTCTTT
TRBJ2-3 - - TRBV24-1 CATSDAGTSVPDTQYF TGTGCCACCAGTGACGCCGGGACATCGGTCCCGGATACGCAGTATTTT